This T cell receptor beta chain was recovered during a study of technical replicates of blood from several donors. Some clones are missing from TCRdb's copy, which holds only in-frame ones; the method was immunoSEQ multiplex PCR. The sample shows some 14,000 clones, roughly 84% of them seen only once. The CDR3 runs to 14 residues. V shed 4 bases and J shed 3 bases, with 13 bases lying between them. CDR1 SGDLS and CDR2 YYNGEE come from the germline V gene. The V call is TRBV9, the J call TRBJ1-1; weak D call: TRBD1 (6 bases). The sample comprised PBMCs. The receptor comes from a human donor in good health. CDR3 in amino acids: CASSPAYRDTEAFF. CDR3 bases: TGTGCCAGCAGCCCAGCCTACAGGGACACTGAAGCTTTCTTT.